These 3 T cell receptor beta chains were all obtained from the same sample, sequenced in a study of blood T cells in healthy people across ages. PCR was performed a second time for about 7 to 12 cycles using a sample-barcoded 5' primer and a J-beta primer mix. TCRdb processed the 5' RACE reads anew with MiXCR; each CDR3 protein has one entry. Of hundreds of thousands of distinct CDR3 sequences in the sample, about 61% were seen once. The sequenced sample was blood. Receptors were obtained from a man aged 40-49 years in good health.

This chain connects TRBV5-5 to TRBJ2-7; D is unresolved. The end of the DNA fits TRBJ2-5 better, so the J call may be wrong. Germline CDR1 SGHKS, CDR2 YYEKEE (reference sequence). The CDR3 is 15 residues long. Here the CDR3 reads CASSVISSRLETQYF. Written as DNA, the CDR3 is TGTGCCAGCTCTGTAATAAGCAGTAGGTTAGAGACCCAGTACTTC.

The count of this clonotype is one. V usage is TRBV10-3 and J usage is TRBJ1-6, with TRBD1 identical over 8 bases. V shed 8 bases and J 7 bases; nucleotides not matched to a gene: 1. CDR3 length: 12 amino acids. Germline loops: CDR1 ENHRY, CDR2 SYGVKD. The chain's CDR3 is CAIGQGNSPLHF. The CDR3 DNA reads TGTGCCATCGGACAGGGAAATTCACCCCTCCACTTT.

The chain joins TRBV7-2 to TRBJ1-2; D remains unclear. V dropped 1 base and J dropped 4 bases, with 10 bases sitting between them. The CDR3 runs to 14 residues. Germline CDR1 reads SGHTA; CDR2 reads FQGNSA. The CDR3 is CASSLDSGRYGYTF. The CDR3 DNA follows: TGTGCCAGCAGCTTAGATAGCGGCCGCTATGGCTACACCTTC.